The present entry profiles one T cell receptor (beta chain) with its context. The antigen this receptor binds is unknown. The input lacks base qualities; no much larger clone sits a single base away. The time point tag for this specimen amounts to: baseline before first vaccination. Vaccinee samples came from UK trials COV001 and COV002, including a single-blind randomized controlled phase 2/3 trial of AZD1222 (ChAdOx1 nCoV-19) in healthy adults. For TCRbeta chain sequencing, PBMC samples from trial participants were taken at day 0 and at day 28 after the second dose. From its cysteine to its phenylalanine, the CDR3 spans 15 amino acids. Only CDR3 DNA remains: 45 bases, in frame from the first base. V is trimmed back by 1 base and J by 0 bases, and the junction contains 3 bases that no gene match accounts for. CDR1 and CDR2 are read off the germline V gene as MRHNA and SNTAGT. The CDR3 regions of human TCRbeta chains were analyzed by immunosequencing. The original pipeline was this. TCRs in the repertoires were compared against a reference library of SARS-CoV-2-specific TCRs that had been generated with the MIRA antigen-specificity platform. Breadth was defined as the fraction of unique TCRs that were SARS-CoV-2-associated. Depth was defined as the fraction of total T cells that were SARS-CoV-2-associated. Using the MIRA data, every spike-specific TCR was mapped to the spike region that the TCR reacted to and assigned to either a CD4 or a CD8 class. Log10-transformed breadth and depth values were compared by one-way ANOVA with Sidak's multiple comparisons tests. Not all clones reach the TCRdb copy of this immuneACCESS table, which keeps in-frame sequences only. Checked studies attribute under half of the gap to unresolved V genes and leave the rest unexplained. V, J and clone size are those of that table, while D and trimming were read from the DNA. For this sample there are about 180,000 clones; approximately 92% appear just once. Of the sample, about 2.5% is held by the ten largest clones.

The data derive from a study of T cell responses to AZD1222 COVID-19 vaccine (dated by TCRdb to the early 2020s). Broadly, across the study: AZD1222 recipients given second doses at about 4 weeks or at about 12 weeks were pooled, since spike-specific TCR depth and breadth were not found to differ between the two schedules. Trial participants were enrolled by age into 18-55, 56-69 and 70-plus year subgroups, with roughly 160, 29 and 62 TCR-sequenced participants respectively. TCR sequencing was performed for 230 to 250 trial participants, of whom around 200 were given two doses of AZD1222 and roughly 25 were given two doses of MenACWY control vaccine.

The paper's findings and limits, for the study overall: Participants were mostly white British and included more females than males, and it was suggested by the authors that clonal diversity may have been underestimated. Because no samples from the day 14 peak response were available, repertoires could be characterized only after the peak T cell response. Conclusions about previously exposed vaccinees are limited, since just five or six AZD1222 recipients were seropositive for SARS-CoV-2 at baseline. A significant rise in spike-specific TCR breadth and depth was observed after two AZD1222 doses relative to day 0 and relative to MenACWY recipients. The 56-69-year group was small, and its depth increase did not reach significance, likely because of low power. The vaccine-associated CD4 TCRs covered the entire spike protein, and the dominant responses fell in regions 160-218 and 743-854. Reportedly, almost half of the unique spike-specific TCRs recognized epitopes lying outside the regions that are mutated in the B.1.351 and B.1.1.7 variants.

Sequencing used peripheral blood, obtained on day 0 of AZD1222 vaccination. Recombination linked TRBV6-4 to TRBJ2-7, and TRBD1 aligns with 7 junction nucleotides. This receptor was taken from an adult in good health. The CDR3 region has the sequence CASSDFRDSSYEQYF. The bases are TGTGCCAGCAGTGACTTTCGGGACAGCTCCTACGAGCAGTACTTC.